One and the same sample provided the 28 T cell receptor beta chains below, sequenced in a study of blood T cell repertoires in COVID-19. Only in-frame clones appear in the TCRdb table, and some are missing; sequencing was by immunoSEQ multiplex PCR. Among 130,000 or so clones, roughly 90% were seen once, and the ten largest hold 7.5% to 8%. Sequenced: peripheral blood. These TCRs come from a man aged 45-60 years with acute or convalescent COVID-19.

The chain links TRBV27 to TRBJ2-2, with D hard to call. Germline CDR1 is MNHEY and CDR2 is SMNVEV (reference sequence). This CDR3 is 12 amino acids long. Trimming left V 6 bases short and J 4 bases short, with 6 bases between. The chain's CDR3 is CASSQATGELFF. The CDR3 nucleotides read TGTGCCAGCAGCCAGGCCACCGGGGAGCTGTTTTTT.

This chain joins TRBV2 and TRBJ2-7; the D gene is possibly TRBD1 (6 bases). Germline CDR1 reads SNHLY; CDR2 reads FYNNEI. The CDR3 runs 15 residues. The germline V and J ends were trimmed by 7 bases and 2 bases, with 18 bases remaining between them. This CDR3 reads CASTPLTGTTYEQYF. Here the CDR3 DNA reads TGTGCCAGCACTCCTTTGACAGGAACCACCTACGAGCAGTACTTC. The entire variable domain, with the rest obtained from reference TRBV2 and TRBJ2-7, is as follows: EPEVTQTPSHQVTQMGQEVILRCVPISNHLYFYWYRQILGQKVEFLVSFYNNEISEKSEIFDDQFSVERPDGSNFTLKIRSTKLEDSAMYFCASTPLTGTTYEQYFGPGTRLTVT.

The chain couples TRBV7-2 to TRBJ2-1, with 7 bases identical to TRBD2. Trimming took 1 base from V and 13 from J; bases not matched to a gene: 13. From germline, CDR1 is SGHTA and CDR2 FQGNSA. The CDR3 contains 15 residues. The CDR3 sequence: CASSLGLAAPTSQFF. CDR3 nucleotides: TGTGCCAGCAGCTTAGGTCTAGCGGCCCCGACGTCCCAGTTCTTC.

The CDR3 nucleotides are TGTGCCAGCAGCCGAAACAGGGACTACGAGCAGTACTTC. It specifies CASSRNRDYEQYF. The gene calls are TRBV11-3 and TRBJ2-7; possible D gene TRBD1, 6 bases. Trimming stripped 5 bases from V and 3 bases from J, with 11 bases between. The germline V gene has CDR1 SGHNT and CDR2 YENEEA. CDR3 length: 13 residues.

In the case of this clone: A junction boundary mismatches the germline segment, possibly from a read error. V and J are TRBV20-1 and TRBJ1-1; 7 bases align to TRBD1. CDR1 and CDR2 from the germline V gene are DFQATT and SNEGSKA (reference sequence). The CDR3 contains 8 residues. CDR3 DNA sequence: TGCAGTGCCAACAGGGGACTCTTT. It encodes CSANRGLF.

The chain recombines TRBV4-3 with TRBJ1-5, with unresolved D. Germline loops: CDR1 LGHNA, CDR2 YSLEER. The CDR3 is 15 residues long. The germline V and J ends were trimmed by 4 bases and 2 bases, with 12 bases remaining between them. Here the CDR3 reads CASSPSSLGNQPQHF. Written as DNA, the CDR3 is TGCGCCAGCAGCCCCTCTTCCCTTGGCAATCAGCCCCAGCATTTT.

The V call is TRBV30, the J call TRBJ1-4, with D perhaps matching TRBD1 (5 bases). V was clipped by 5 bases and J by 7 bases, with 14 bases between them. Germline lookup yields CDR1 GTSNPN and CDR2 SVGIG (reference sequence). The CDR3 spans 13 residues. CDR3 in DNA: TGTGCCTGGGGTCCGGGGGGGGTTGAAAAACTGTTTTTT. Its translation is CAWGPGGVEKLFF. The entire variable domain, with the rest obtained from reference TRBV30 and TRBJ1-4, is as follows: SQTIHQWPATLVQPVGSPLSLECTVEGTSNPNLYWYRQAAGRGLQLLFYSVGIGQISSEVPQNLSASRPQDRQFILSSKKLLLSDSGFYLCAWGPGGVEKLFFGSGTQLSVL.

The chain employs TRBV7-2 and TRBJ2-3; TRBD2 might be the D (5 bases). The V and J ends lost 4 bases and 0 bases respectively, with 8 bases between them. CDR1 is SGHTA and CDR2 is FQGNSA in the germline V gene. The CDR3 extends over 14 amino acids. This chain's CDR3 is CASSSGFSTDTQYF. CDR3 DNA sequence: TGTGCCAGCAGCTCGGGATTTAGCACAGATACGCAGTATTTT.

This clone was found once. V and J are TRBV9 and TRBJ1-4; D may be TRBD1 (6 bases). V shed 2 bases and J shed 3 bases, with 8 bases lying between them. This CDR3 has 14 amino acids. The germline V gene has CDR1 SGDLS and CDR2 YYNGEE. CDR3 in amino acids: CASSVRGANEKLFF. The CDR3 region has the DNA TGTGCCAGCAGCGTCAGGGGTGCTAATGAAAAACTGTTTTTT.

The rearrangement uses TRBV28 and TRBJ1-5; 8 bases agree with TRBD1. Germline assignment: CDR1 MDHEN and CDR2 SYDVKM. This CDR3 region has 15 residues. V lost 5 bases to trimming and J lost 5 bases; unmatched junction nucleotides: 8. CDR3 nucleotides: TGTGCCAGCAGTCTAGGGGGACAGGCTCATCAGCCCCAGCATTTT. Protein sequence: CASSLGGQAHQPQHF.

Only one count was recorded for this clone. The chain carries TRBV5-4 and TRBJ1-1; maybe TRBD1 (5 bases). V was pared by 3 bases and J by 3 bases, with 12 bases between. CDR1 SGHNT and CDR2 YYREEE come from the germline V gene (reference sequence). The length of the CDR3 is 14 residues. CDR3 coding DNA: TGTGCCAGCAGCTGGCCCTGGGGGGACACTGAAGCTTTCTTT. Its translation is CASSWPWGDTEAFF.

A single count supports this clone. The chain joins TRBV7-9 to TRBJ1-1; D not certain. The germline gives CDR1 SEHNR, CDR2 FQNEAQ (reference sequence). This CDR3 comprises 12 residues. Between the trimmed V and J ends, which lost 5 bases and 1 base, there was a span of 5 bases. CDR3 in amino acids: CASSKQNTEAFF. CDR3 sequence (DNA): TGTGCCAGCAGCAAACAGAACACTGAAGCTTTCTTT.

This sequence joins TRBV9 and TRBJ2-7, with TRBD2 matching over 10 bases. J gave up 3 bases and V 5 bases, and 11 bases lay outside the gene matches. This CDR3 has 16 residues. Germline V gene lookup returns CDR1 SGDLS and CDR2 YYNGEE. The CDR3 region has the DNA TGTGCCAGCAGAAGAGCGGGAGGGCCGGGCGGCTACGAGCAGTACTTC. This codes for CASRRAGGPGGYEQYF.

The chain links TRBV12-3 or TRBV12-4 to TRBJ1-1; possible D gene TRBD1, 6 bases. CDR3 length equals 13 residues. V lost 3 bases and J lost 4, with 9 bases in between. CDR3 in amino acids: CASSFNRVTEAFF. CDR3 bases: TGTGCCAGCAGTTTTAACAGGGTCACTGAAGCTTTCTTT.

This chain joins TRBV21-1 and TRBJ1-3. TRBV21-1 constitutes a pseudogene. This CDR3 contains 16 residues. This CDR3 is CASSPGGESSGNTIYF. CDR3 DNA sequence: TGTGCCAGCAGCCCCGGAGGGGAAAGCTCTGGAAACACCATATATTTT.

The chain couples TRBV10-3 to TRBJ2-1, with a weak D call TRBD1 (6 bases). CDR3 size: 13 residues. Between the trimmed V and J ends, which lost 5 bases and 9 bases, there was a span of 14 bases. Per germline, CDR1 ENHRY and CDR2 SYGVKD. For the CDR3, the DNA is TGTGCCATCAGTACAGGGTTAGGCGGTGAGCAGTTCTTC. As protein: CAISTGLGGEQFF.

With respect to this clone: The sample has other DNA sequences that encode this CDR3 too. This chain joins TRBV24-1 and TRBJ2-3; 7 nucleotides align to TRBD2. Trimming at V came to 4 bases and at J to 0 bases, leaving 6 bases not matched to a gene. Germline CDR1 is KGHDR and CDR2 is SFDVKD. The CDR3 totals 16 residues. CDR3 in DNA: TGTGCCACCAGTGACGCTAGCGGACCGAGCACAGATACGCAGTATTTT. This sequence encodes CATSDASGPSTDTQYF.

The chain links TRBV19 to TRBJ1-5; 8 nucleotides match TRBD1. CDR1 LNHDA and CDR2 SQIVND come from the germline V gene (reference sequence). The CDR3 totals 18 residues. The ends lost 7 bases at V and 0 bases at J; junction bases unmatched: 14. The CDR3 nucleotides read TGTGCCAGTACGGAGAATGGCAGGGGGCTTCTTAGCAATCAGCCCCAGCATTTT. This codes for CASTENGRGLLSNQPQHF.

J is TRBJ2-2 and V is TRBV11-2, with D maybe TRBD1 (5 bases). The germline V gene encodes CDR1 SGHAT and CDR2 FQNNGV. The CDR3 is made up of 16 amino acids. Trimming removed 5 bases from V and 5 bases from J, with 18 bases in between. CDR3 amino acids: CASSTLRGSETGELFF. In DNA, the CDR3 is TGTGCCAGCAGCACCCTAAGGGGCTCGGAGACCGGGGAGCTGTTTTTT.

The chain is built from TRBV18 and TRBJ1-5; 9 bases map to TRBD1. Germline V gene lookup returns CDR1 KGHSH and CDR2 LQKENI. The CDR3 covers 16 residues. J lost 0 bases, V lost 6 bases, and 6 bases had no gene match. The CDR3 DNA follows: TGTGCCAGCTCGGAACAGGGGGCCTTTAGCAATCAGCCCCAGCATTTT. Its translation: CASSEQGAFSNQPQHF. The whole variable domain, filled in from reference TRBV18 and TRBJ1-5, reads NAGVMQNPRHLVRRRGQEARLRCSPMKGHSHVYWYRQLPEEGLKFMVYLQKENIIDESGMPKERFSAEFPKEGPSILRIQQVVRGDSAAYFCASSEQGAFSNQPQHFGDGTRLSIL.

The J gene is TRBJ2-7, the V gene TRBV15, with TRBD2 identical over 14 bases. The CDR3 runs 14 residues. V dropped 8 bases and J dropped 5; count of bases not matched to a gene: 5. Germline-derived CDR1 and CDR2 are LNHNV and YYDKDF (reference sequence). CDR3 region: CATRLAGGRNEQYF. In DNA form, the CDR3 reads TGTGCCACCCGACTAGCGGGAGGGAGAAACGAGCAGTACTTC.

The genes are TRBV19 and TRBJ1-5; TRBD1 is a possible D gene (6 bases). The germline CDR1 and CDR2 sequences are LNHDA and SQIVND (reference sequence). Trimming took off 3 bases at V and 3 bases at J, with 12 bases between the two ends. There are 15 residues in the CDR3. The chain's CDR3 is CASSITGRDNQPQHF. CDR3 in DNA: TGTGCCAGTAGTATTACAGGGAGAGACAATCAGCCCCAGCATTTT.

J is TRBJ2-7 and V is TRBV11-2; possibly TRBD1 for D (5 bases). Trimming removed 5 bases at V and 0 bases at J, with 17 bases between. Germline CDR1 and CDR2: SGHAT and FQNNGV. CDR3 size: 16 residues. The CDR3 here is CASSRQDRLSSYEQYF. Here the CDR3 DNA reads TGTGCCAGCAGCAGACAAGACAGATTAAGCTCCTACGAGCAGTACTTC.

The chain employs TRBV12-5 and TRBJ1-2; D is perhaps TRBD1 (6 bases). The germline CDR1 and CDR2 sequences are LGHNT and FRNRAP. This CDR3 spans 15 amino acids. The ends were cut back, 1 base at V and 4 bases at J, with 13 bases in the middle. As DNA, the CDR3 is TGTGCTAGTGGTTTGGGGGCAGGGGATCGCTATGGCTACACCTTC. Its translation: CASGLGAGDRYGYTF.

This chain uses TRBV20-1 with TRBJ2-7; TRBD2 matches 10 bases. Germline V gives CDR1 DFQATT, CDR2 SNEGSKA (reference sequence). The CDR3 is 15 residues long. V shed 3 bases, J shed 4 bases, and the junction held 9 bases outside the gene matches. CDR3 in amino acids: CSASLASGSAYEQYF. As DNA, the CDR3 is TGCAGTGCTAGTTTGGCTAGCGGGAGTGCTTACGAGCAGTACTTC.

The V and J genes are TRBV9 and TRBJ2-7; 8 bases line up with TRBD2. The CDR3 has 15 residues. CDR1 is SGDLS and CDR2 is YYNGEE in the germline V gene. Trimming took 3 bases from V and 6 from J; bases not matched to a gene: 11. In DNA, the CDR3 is TGTGCCAGCAGCGCCACAGAGGTCCTAGCGGGCGAGCAGTACTTC. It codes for CASSATEVLAGEQYF.

CDR3 coding DNA: TGTGCCAGTAGTATTTCGCTAGCGGGGAACAATGAGCAGTTCTTC. Protein: CASSISLAGNNEQFF. The chain employs TRBV19 and TRBJ2-1; the match to TRBD2 covers 9 bases. The CDR3 sequence is 15 residues long. V lost 3 bases and J lost 5; bases outside the gene matches: 5. CDR1 is LNHDA and CDR2 is SQIVND in the germline V gene (reference sequence). Drawing the rest from reference TRBV19 and TRBJ2-1, the complete variable domain is DGGITQSPKYLFRKEGQNVTLSCEQNLNHDAMYWYRQDPGQGLRLIYYSQIVNDFQKGDIAEGYSVSREKKESFPLTVTSAQKNPTAFYLCASSISLAGNNEQFFGPGTRLTVL.

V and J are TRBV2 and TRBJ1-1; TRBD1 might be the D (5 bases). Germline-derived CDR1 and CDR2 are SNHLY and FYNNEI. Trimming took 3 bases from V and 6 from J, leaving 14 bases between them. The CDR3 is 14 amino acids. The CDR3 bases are TGTGCCAGCAGTGACAGGGATCTGAGGCCTGAAGCTTTCTTT. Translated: CASSDRDLRPEAFF.